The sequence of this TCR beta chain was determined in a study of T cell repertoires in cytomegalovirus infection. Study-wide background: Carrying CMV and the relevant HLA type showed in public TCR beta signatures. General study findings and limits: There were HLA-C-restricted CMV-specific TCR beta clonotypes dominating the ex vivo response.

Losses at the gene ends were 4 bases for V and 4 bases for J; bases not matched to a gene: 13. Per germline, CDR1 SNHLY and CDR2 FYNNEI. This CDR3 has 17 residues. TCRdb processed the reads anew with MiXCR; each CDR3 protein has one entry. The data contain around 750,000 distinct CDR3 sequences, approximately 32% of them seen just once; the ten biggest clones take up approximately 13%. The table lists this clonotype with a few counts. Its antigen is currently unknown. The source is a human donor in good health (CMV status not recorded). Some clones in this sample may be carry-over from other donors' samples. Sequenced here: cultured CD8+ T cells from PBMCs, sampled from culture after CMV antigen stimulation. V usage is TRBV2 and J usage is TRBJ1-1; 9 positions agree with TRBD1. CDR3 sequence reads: CASSGGFIGQGSTEAFF. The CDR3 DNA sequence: TGTGCCAGCAGTGGGGGATTTATAGGACAGGGGAGCACTGAAGCTTTCTTT.